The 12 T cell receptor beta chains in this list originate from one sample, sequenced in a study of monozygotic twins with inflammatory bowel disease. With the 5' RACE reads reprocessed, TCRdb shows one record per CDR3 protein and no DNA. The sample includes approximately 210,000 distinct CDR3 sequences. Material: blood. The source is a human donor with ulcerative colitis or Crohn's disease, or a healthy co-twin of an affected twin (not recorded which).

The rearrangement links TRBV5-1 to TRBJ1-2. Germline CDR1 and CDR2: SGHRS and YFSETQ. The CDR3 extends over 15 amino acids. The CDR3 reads CASSLEVTNNYGYTF.

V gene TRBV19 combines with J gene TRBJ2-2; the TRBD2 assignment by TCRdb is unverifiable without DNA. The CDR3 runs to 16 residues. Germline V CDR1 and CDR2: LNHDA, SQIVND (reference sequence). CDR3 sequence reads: CASSIGRGGATGELFF. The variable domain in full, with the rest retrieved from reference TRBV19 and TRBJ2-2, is DGGITQSPKYLFRKEGQNVTLSCEQNLNHDAMYWYRQDPGQGLRLIYYSQIVNDFQKGDIAEGYSVSREKKESFPLTVTSAQKNPTAFYLCASSIGRGGATGELFFGEGSRLTVL.

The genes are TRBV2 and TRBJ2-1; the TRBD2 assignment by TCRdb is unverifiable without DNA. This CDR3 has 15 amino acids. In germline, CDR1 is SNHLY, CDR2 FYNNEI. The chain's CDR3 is CASRNAGLVSNEQFF.

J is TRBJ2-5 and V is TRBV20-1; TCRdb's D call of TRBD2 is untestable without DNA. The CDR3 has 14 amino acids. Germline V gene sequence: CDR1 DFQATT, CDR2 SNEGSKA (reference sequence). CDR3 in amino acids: CSARGGGPGETQYF.

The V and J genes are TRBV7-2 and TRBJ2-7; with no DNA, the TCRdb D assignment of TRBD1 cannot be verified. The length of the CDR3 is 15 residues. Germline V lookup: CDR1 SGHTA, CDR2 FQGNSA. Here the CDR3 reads CASSVGAGNSYEQYF.

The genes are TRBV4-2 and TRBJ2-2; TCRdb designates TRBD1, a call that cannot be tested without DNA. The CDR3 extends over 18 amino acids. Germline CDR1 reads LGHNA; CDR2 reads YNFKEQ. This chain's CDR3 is CASSQEGRGREFGGELFF.

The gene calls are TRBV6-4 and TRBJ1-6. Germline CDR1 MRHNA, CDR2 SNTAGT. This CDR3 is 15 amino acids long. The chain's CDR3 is CASSGQASLNSPLHF.

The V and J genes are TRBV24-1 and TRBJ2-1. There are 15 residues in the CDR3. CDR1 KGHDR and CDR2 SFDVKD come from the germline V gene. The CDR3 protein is CATSRGDSAYNEQFF.

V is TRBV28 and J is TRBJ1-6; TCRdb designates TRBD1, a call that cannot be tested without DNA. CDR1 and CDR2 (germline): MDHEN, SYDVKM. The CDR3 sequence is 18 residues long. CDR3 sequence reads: CASSRTDSLHEYNSPLHF.

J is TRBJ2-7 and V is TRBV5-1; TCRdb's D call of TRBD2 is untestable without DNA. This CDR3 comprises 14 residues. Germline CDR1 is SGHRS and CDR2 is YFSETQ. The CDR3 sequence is CASSLVAGGYEQYF.

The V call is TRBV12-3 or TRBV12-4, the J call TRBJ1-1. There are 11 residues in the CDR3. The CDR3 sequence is CASTVGSEAFF.

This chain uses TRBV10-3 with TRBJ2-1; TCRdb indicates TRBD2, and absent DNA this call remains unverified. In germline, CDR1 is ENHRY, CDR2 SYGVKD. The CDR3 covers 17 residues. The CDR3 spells CAISESSVAGPYNEQFF.